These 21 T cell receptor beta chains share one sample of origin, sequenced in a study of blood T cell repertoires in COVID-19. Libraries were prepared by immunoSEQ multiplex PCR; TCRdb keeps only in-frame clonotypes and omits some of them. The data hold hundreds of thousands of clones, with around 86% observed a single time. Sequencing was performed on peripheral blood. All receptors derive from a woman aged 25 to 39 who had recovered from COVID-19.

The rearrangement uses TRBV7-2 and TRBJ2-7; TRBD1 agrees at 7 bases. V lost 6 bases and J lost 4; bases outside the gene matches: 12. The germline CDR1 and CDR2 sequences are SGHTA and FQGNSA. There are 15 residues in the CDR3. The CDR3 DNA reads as TGTGCCAGCAGGAGGGGGCAGGGAGAGGGGTACGAGCAGTACTTC. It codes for CASRRGQGEGYEQYF.

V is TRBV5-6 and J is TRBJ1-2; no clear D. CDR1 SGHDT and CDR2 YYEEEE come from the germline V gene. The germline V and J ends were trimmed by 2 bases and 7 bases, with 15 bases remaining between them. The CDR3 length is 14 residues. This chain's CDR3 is CASSFTAVSTGYTF. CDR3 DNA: TGTGCCAGCAGCTTCACTGCGGTTTCGACTGGCTACACCTTC.

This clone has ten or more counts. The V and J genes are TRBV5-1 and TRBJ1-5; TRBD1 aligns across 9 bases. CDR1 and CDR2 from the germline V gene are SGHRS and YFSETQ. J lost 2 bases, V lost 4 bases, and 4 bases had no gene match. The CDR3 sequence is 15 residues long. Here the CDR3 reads CASSRTGDGNQPQHF. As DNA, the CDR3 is TGCGCCAGCAGCCGGACAGGGGACGGCAATCAGCCCCAGCATTTT.

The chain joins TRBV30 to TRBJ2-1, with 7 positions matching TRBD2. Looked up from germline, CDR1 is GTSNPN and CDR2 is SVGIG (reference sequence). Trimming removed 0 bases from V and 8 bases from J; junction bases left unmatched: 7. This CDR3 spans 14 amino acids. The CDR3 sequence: CAWSVRGGGHEQFF. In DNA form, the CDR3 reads TGTGCCTGGAGTGTACGCGGCGGGGGTCATGAGCAGTTCTTC.

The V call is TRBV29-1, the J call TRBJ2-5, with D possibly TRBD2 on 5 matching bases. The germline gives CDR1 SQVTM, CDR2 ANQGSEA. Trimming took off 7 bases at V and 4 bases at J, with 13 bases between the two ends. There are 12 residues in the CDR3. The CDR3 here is CSAEGSTETQYF. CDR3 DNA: TGCAGCGCCGAGGGCTCTACAGAGACCCAGTACTTC.

The CDR3 DNA sequence: TGTGCCAGCAGCACTAGCCAATACAATGAGCAGTTCTTC. Translated: CASSTSQYNEQFF. The chain couples TRBV9 to TRBJ2-1; the D gene is possibly TRBD2 (6 bases). Trimming took 4 bases from V and 4 from J, leaving 9 bases between them. CDR3 length: 13 residues. Germline V lookup: CDR1 SGDLS, CDR2 YYNGEE.

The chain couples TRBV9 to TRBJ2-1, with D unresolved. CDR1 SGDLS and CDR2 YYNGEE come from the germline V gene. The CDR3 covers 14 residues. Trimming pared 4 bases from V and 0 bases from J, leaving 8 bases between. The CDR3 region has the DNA TGTGCCAGCAGCCCGAGTAGCTCCTACAATGAGCAGTTCTTC. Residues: CASSPSSSYNEQFF.

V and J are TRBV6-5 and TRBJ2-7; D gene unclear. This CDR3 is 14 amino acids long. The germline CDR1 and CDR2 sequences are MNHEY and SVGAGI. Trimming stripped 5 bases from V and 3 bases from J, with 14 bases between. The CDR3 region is CASSPVVTDYEQYF. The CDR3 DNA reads TGTGCCAGCAGTCCGGTAGTTACAGACTACGAGCAGTACTTC.

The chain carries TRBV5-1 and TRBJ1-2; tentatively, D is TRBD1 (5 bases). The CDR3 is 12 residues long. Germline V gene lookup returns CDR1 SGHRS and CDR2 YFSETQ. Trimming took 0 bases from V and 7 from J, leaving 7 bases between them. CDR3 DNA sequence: TGCGCCAGCAGCTTGGGACAGTCTGGCTACACCTTC. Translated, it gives CASSLGQSGYTF.

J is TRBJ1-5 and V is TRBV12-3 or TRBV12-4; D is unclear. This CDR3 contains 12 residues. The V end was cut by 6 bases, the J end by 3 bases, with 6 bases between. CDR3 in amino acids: CASRTNNQPQHF. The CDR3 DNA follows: TGTGCCAGCAGAACTAACAATCAGCCCCAGCATTTT.

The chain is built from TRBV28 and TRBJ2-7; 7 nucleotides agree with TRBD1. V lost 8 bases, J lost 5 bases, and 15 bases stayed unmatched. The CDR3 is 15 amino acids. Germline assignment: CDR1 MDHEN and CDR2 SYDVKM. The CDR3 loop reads CASSPPDRVRDEQYF. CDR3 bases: TGTGCCAGCTCGCCCCCTGACAGGGTTCGTGACGAGCAGTACTTC.

In nucleotides, the CDR3 is TGTGCCAGCAGCGCGGACAGGGTCACAGATACGCAGTATTTT. Its translation: CASSADRVTDTQYF. The genes are TRBV11-3 and TRBJ2-3, with 8 bases fitting TRBD1. The CDR3 has 14 amino acids. The junction had 3 bases not matched to a gene; V was cut back by 5 bases and J by 2 bases. Per germline, CDR1 SGHNT and CDR2 YENEEA. Using reference TRBV11-3 and TRBJ2-3 for the parts outside the CDR3, the full variable domain is EAGVVQSPRYKIIEKKQPVAFWCNPISGHNTLYWYLQNLGQGPELLIRYENEEAVDDSQLPKDRFSAERLKGVDSTLKIQPAELGDSAVYLCASSADRVTDTQYFGPGTRLTVL.

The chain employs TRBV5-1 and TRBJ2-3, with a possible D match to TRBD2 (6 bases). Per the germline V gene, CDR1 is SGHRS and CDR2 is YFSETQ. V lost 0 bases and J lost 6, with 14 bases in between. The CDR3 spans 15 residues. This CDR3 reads CASSLEVWGEDTQYF. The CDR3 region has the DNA TGCGCCAGCAGCTTGGAAGTTTGGGGGGAGGATACGCAGTATTTT.

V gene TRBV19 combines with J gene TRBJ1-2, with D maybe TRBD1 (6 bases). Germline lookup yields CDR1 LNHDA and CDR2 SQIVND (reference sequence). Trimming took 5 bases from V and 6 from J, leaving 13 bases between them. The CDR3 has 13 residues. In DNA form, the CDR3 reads TGTGCCAGTAGTTTGGGACACCCTAATGGCTACACCTTC. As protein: CASSLGHPNGYTF. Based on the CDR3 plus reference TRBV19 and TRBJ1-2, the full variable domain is DGGITQSPKYLFRKEGQNVTLSCEQNLNHDAMYWYRQDPGQGLRLIYYSQIVNDFQKGDIAEGYSVSREKKESFPLTVTSAQKNPTAFYLCASSLGHPNGYTFGSGTRLTVV.

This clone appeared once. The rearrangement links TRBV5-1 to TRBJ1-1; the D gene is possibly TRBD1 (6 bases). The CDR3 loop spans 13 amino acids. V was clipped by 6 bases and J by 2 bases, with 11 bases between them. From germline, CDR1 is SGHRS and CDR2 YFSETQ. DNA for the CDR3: TGCGCCAGCACTCGGGGGGCCAACACTGAAGCTTTCTTT. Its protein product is CASTRGANTEAFF.

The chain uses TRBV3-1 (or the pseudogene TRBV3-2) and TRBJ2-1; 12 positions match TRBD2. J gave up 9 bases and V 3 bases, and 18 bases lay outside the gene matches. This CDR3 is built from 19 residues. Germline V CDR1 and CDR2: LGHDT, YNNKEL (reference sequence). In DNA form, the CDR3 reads TGTGCCAGCAGCCACACCGATCCTAGCGGGGGGGCCAACTACGGTGAGCAGTTCTTC. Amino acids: CASSHTDPSGGANYGEQFF.

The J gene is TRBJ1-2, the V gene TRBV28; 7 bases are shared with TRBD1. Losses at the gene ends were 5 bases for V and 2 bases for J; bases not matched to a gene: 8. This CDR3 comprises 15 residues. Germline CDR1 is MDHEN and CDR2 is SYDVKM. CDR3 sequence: CASSPWTGGNYGYTF. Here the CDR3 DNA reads TGTGCCAGCAGTCCTTGGACAGGAGGGAACTATGGCTACACCTTC.

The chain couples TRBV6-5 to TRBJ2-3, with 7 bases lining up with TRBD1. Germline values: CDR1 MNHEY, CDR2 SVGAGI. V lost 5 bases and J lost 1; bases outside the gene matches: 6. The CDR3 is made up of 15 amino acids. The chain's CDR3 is CASSKNRGGTDTQYF. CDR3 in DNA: TGTGCCAGCAGTAAGAACAGGGGCGGCACAGATACGCAGTATTTT.

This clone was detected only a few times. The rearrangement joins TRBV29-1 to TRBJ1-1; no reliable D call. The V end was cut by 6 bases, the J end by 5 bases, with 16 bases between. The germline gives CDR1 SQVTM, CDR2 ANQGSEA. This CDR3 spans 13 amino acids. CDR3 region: CSVTTGLGTEAFF. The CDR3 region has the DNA TGCAGCGTAACCACCGGGTTAGGAACTGAAGCTTTCTTT.

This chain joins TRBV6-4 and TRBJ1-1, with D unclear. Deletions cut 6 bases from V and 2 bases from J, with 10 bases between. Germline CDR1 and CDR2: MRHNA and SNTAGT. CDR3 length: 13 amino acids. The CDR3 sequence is CASSGEINTEAFF. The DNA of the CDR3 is TGTGCCAGCAGCGGGGAAATTAACACTGAAGCTTTCTTT.

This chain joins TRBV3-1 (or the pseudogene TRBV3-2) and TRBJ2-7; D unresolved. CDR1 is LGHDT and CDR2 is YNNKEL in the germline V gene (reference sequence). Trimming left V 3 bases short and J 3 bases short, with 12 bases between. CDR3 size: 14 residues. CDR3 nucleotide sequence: TGTGCCAGCAGCCAGATCCCGCAGGTCTACGAGCAGTACTTC. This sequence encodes CASSQIPQVYEQYF.